The source of this T cell receptor (beta chain) is a study of blood T cells in healthy people across ages. Findings and caveats of the study: Per million T cells, the diversity of TCR beta decreased roughly linearly as age advanced. Donor CMV status was unknown, possibly confounding expanded clonotype changes.

A second PCR, run for roughly 7 to 12 cycles, used a sample-barcoded 5' primer plus a J-beta primer mix. In TCRdb, the 5' RACE reads were re-called with MiXCR into one record per CDR3 protein. Altogether about 640,000 distinct CDR3 sequences are present, under 70% being singletons, with the ten largest covering around 37%. On this clonotype: As yet, its antigen is unknown.

Germline V gene data show CDR1 as SGHRS and CDR2 as YFSETQ. CDR3 length: 15 amino acids. The V end lost 4 bases, the J end lost 4 bases, and 17 bases lay between the germline ends. The sequence was collected from a man in his sixties in good health. The specimen sequenced was blood. The V call is TRBV5-1, the J call TRBJ1-1, with D hard to call. The CDR3 nucleotides are TGCGCCAGCAGCCTAGACCCAGTACGAGGCACTGAAGCTTTCTTT. Its protein is CASSLDPVRGTEAFF.